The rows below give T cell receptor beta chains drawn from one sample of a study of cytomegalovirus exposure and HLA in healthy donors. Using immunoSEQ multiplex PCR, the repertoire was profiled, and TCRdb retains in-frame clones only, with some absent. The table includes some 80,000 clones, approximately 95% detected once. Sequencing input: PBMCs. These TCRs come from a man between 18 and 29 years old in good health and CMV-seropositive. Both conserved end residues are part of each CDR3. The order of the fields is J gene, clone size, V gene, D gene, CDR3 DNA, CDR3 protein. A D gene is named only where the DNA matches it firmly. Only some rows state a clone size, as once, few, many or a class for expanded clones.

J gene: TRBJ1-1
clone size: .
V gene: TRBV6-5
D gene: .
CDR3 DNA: TGTGCCAGCAGAAAACCAGGAAACACTGAAGCTTTCTTT
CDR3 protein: CASRKPGNTEAFF

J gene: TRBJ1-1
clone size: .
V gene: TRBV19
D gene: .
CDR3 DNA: TGTGCCAGTAGTATTGACAGGAACACTGAAGCTTTCTTT
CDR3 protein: CASSIDRNTEAFF

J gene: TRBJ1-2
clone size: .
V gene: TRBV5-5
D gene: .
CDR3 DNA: TGTGCCAGCAGCCTAAGACAGGCTCAGAGAATTTATGGCTACACCTTC
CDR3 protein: CASSLRQAQRIYGYTF

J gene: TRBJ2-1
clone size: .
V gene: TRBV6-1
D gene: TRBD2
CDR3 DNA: TGTGCCAGCAGTGTACTAGCGGGAGGATACAATGAGCAGTTCTTC
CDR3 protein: CASSVLAGGYNEQFF

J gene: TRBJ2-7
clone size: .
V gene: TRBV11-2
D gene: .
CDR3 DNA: TGTGCCAGCAGCTTTGGGACACCAACTGGCTCCTACGAGCAGTACTTC
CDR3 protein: CASSFGTPTGSYEQYF

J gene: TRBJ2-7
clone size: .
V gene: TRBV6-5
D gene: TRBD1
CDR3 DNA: TGTGCCAGCCGGAACACAGGGGGTTTTTCCTACGAGCAGTACTTC
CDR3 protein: CASRNTGGFSYEQYF

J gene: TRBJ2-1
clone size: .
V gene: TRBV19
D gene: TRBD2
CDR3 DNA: TGTGCCAGTAGTACTAGCGGGATGAATGAGCAGTTCTTC
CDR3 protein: CASSTSGMNEQFF

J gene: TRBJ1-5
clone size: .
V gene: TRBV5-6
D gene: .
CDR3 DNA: TGTGCCAGCAGCTCGGCGGCGGGAAGCAATCAGCCCCAGCATTTT
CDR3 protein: CASSSAAGSNQPQHF

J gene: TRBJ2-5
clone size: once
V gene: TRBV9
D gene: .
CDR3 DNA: TGTGCCAGCAGCGTAGCAGGCCTTCAAGAGACCCAGTACTTC
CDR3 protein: CASSVAGLQETQYF

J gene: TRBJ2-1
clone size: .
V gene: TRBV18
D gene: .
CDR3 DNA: TGTGCCAGCTCACCGGGCAGCCTCCGGGGTGAGCAGTTCTTC
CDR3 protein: CASSPGSLRGEQFF

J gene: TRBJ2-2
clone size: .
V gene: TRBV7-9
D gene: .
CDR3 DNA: TGTGCCAGCAGCTTAGCGTCGTCCGGGGAGCTGTTTTTT
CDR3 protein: CASSLASSGELFF

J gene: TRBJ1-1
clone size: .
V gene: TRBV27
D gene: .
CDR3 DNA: TGTGCCAGCAGTCGGGGGAACACTGAAGCTTTCTTT
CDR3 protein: CASSRGNTEAFF

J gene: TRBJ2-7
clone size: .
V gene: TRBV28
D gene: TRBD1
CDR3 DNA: TGTGCCAGCAGTTTATTTTCTCGGACAGGGTTTGACGAGCAGTACTTC
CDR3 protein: CASSLFSRTGFDEQYF

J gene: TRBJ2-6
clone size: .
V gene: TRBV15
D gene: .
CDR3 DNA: TGTGCCACCAGCAGCGCCGAGACCTACGGGTACTCTGGGGCCAACGTCCTGACTTTC
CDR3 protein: CATSSAETYGYSGANVLTF

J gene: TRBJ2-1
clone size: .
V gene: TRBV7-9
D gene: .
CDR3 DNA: TGTGCCAGCAGCTTAGGAGCTAGTTACAATGAGCAGTTCTTC
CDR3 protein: CASSLGASYNEQFF

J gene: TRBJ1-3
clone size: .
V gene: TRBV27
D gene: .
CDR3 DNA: TGTGCCAGCAAGCCAGGGCACCAGGGGAACACCATATATTTT
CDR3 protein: CASKPGHQGNTIYF

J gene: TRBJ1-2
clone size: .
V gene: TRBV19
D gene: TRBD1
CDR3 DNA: TGTGCCACCAACGCGGACAGGGACTATGGCTACACCTTC
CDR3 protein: CATNADRDYGYTF

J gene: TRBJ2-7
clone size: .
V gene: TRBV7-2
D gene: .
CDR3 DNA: TGTGCCAGCAGTTTAGGGCCTAGCTCCTACGAGCAGTACTTC
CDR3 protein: CASSLGPSSYEQYF

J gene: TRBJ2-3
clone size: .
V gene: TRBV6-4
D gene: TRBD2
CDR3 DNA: TGTGCCAGCAGTGACAATAGGCTAGCGGGAGCAGATACGCAGTATTTT
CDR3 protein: CASSDNRLAGADTQYF

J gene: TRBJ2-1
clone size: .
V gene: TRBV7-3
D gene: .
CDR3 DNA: TGTGCCAGCAGCTTAACGCGTAACAATGAGCAGTTCTTC
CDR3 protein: CASSLTRNNEQFF

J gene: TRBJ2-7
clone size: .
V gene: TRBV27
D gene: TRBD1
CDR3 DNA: TGTGCCAGCAGTTTCCCCGGGACAGGGACCTACGAGCAGTACTTC
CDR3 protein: CASSFPGTGTYEQYF

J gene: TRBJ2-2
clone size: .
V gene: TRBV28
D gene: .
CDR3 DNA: TGTGCCAGCGACATGAGGGCGCCGAACACCGGGGAGCTGTTTTTT
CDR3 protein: CASDMRAPNTGELFF

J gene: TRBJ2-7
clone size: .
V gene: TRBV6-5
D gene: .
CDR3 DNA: TGTGCCAGCAGCGTAGCGGCTCTCCCCTCCTACGAGCAGTACTTC
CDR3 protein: CASSVAALPSYEQYF

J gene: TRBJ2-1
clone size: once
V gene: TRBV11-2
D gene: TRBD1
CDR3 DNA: TGTGCCAGCAGCCCCGAGACAGGGCACGATGAGCAGTTCTTC
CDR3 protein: CASSPETGHDEQFF

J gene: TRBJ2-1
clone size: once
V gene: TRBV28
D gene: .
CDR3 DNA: TGTGCCAGCAGTACGGGGAGCAATGAGCAGTTCTTC
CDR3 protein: CASSTGSNEQFF

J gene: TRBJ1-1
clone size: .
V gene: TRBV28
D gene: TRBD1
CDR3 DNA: TGTGCCAGCTGGACAGGGGGGAACACTGAAGCTTTCTTT
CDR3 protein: CASWTGGNTEAFF

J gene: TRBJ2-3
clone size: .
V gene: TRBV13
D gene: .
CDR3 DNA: TGTGCCAGCAGCCCGCACGACCCCGGACGGGACACAGATACGCAGTATTTT
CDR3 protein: CASSPHDPGRDTDTQYF

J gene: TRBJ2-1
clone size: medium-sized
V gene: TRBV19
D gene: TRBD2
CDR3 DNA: TGTGCCAGTAGTATAGGGACTAGCGGGAGCAATGAGCAGTTCTTC
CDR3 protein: CASSIGTSGSNEQFF

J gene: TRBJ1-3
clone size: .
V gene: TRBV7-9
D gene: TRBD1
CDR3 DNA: TGTGCCAGCAGCGTTAGGGACAGGGGAAACACCATATATTTT
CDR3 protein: CASSVRDRGNTIYF

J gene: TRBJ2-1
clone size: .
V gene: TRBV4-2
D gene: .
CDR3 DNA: TGTGCCAGCAGCCAAGGGTTTGGTAGTGAGCAGTTCTTC
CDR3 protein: CASSQGFGSEQFF

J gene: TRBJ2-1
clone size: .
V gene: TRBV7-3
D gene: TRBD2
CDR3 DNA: TGTGCCAGCAGCTTCAGCGGGAGCTTAGGTAATGAGCAGTTCTTC
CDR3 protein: CASSFSGSLGNEQFF

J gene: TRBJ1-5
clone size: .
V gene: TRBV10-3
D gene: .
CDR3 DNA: TGTGCCATCAGTGAAGACAGATATAGCAATCAGCCCCAGCATTTT
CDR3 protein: CAISEDRYSNQPQHF

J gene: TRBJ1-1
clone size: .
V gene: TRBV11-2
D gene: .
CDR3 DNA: TGTGCCAGCAGCTTATGGGGGGGGACTGAAGCTTTCTTT
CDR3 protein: CASSLWGGTEAFF

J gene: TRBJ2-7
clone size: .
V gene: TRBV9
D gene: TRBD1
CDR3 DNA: TGTGCCAGCAGCGTAGCCGGGACAGGCCCCTCCTACGAGCAGTACTTC
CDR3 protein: CASSVAGTGPSYEQYF

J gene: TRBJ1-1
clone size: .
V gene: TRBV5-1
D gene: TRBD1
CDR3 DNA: TGCGCCAGCAGCCACTTGACAGGGGACACTGAAGCTTTCTTT
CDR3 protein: CASSHLTGDTEAFF

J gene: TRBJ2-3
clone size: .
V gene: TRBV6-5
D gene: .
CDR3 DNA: TGTGCCAGCAGCCGAGCGGGTGTCACAGATACGCAGTATTTT
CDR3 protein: CASSRAGVTDTQYF

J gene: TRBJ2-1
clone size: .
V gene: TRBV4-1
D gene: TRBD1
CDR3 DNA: TGCGCCAGCGGGAAACAGGGGAAGAGTTCCTACAATGAGCAGTTCTTC
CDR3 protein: CASGKQGKSSYNEQFF

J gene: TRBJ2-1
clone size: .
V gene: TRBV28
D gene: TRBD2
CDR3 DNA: TGTGCCAGCAGTTCCCCCCTAGCGGGAGTCCACAATGAGCAGTTCTTC
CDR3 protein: CASSSPLAGVHNEQFF

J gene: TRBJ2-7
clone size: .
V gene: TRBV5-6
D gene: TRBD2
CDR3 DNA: TGTGCCAGCAGCTCAGGAGCGGGGAACGAGCAGTACTTC
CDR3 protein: CASSSGAGNEQYF

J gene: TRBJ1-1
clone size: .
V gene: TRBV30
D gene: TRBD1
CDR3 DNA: TGTGCCTGGTCCGGGACAGGGAGAAGGACTGAAGCTTTCTTT
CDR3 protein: CAWSGTGRRTEAFF

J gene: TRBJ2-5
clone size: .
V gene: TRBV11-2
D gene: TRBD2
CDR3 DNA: TGTGCCAGCTCCCAGGGCGGGAGCCCAGAGACCCAGTACTTC
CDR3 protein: CASSQGGSPETQYF

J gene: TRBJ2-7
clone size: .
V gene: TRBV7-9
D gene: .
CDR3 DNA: TGTGCCAGCAGCCCGCCGGTTCTCTACGAGCAGTACTTC
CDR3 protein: CASSPPVLYEQYF

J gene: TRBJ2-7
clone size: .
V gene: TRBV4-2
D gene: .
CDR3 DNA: TGTGCCAGCAGCCAAGGCCAGGGCAGCTCCTACGAGCAGTACTTC
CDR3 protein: CASSQGQGSSYEQYF

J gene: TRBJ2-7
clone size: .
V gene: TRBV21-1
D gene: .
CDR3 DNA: TGTGCCAGCAGCAACAGGGGACGCTACTACGAGCAGTACTTC
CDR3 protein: CASSNRGRYYEQYF

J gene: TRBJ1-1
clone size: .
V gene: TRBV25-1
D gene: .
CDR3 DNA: TGTGCCAGCAGCAAGGACAGTACGAACACTGAAGCTTTCTTT
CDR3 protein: CASSKDSTNTEAFF

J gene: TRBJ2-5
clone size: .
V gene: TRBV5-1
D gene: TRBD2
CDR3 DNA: TGCGCCAGCAGCCCCTCGGGGGGTAAAGAGACCCAGTACTTC
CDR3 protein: CASSPSGGKETQYF

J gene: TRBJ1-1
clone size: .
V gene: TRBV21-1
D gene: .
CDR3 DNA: TGTGCCAGCACCGCAGGAGCTTTCTTT
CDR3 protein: CASTAGAFF

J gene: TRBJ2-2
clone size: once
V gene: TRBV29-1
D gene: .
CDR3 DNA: TGCAGCGTTGAAGAAATCGGAGGGACAGTCAACCGGGAGCTGTTTTTT
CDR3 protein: CSVEEIGGTVNRELFF

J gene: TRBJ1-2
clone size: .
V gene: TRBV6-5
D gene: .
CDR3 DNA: TGTGCCAGCAGTTACGGGCGGGGGTACGATGGCTACACCTTC
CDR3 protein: CASSYGRGYDGYTF

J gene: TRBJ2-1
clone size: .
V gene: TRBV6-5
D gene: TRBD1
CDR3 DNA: TGTGCCAGCAGGACCAGGGGGAATGAGCAGTTCTTC
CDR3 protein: CASRTRGNEQFF

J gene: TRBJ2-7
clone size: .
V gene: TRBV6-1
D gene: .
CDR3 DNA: TGTGCCAGCAGTGGCCCTAACAGAATCTACGAGCAGTACTTC
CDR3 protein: CASSGPNRIYEQYF

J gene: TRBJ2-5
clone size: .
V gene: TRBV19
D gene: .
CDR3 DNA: TGTGCCAGTAGTCGACTGCAGACGGAGACCCAGTACTTC
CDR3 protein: CASSRLQTETQYF

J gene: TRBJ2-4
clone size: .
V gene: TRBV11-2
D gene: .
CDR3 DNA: TGTGCCAGCAGCCATAGGGGCGGAACAAAAAACATTCAGTACTTC
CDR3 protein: CASSHRGGTKNIQYF

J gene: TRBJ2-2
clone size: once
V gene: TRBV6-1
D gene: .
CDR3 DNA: TGTGCCAGCAGTGAAACGCCGGGACAGAACACCGGGGAGCTGTTTTTT
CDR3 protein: CASSETPGQNTGELFF

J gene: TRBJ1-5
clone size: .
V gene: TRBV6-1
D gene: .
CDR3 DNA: TGTGCCAGCAGTACGCAGGGTCAACAGCCCCAGCATTTT
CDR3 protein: CASSTQGQQPQHF

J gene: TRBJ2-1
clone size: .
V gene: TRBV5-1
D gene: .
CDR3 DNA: TGCGCCAGCAGCTTGGGTCCAACAAATGAGCAGTTCTTC
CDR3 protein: CASSLGPTNEQFF

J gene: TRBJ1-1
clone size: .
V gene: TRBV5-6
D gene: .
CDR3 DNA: TGTGCCAGCAGCTTGAGAGGAAGTAGGACTGAAGCTTTCTTT
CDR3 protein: CASSLRGSRTEAFF

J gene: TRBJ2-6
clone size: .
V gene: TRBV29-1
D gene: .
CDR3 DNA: TGCAGCGTCTTGGCCCCCCACCCCTTCTCTGGGGCCAACGTCCTGACTTTC
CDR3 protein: CSVLAPHPFSGANVLTF

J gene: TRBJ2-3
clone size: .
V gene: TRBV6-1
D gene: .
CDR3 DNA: TGTGCCAGCAGAGGTGACTTGGGTTTAACAGATACGCAGTATTTT
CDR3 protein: CASRGDLGLTDTQYF